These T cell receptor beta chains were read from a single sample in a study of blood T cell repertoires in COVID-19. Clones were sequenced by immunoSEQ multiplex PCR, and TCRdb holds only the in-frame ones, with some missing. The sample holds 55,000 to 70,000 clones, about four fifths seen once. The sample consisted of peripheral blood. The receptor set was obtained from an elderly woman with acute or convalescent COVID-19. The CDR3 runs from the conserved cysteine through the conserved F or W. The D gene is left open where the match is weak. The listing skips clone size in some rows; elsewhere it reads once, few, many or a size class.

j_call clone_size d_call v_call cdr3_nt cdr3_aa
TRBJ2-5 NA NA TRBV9 TGTGCCAGCAGCTTAGGAGGAGGACAAGAGACCCAGTACTTC CASSLGGGQETQYF
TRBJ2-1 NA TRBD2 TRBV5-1 TGCGCCAGCAGCCTCATGGCGGGGGAAGTCAATGAGCAGTTCTTC CASSLMAGEVNEQFF
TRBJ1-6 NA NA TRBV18 TGTGCCAGCTCACCAATAGGATGGCGGCCCCAGACTGGCGGTTCACCCCTCCACTTT CASSPIGWRPQTGGSPLHF
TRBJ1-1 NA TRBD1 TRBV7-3 TGTGCCAGCAGCGCCACTGGGACAGGGAACACTGAAGCTTTCTTT CASSATGTGNTEAFF
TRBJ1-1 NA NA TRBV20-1 TGCAGTGCTAGTCGCGCCGGGGGGGGGACTGAAGCTTTCTTT CSASRAGGGTEAFF
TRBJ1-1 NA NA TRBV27 TGTGCCAGCAGTTCCTACCTAGAAACTGAAGCTTTCTTT CASSSYLETEAFF
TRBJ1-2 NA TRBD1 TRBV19 TGTGCCAGTAGTACCCCGGGGACAGGGAACTATGGCTACACCTTC CASSTPGTGNYGYTF
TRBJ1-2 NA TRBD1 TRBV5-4 TGTGCCAGCACCCTGGTCGGGACAGGGGCTTTCTATGGCTACACCTTC CASTLVGTGAFYGYTF
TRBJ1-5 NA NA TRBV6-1 TGTGCCAGCAGTGAATCGAGTAGCAATCAGCCCCAGCATTTT CASSESSSNQPQHF
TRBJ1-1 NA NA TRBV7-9 TGTGCCTGGGGGCCAGGGGCTAACACTGAAGCTTTCTTT CAWGPGANTEAFF
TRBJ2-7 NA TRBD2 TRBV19 TGTGCCAGTAGCCCTAAGACTAGCGGGGGTTCCTACGAGCAGTACTTC CASSPKTSGGSYEQYF
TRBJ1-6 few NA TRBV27 TGTGCCAGCAGTTTTACAAAGTTTGATAATAATTCACCCCTCCACTTT CASSFTKFDNNSPLHF
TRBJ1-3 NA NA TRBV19 TGTGCCAGTAGTGCGGGGGGGAGTGGAAACACCATATATTTT CASSAGGSGNTIYF
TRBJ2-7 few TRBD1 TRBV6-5 TGTGCCAGCAGTTTAGTCGGGACAGGGGCCTACGAGCAGTACTTC CASSLVGTGAYEQYF
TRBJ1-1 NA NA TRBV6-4 TGTGCCAGCAGGGCAATGGAGGGAGGGAACACTGAAGCTTTCTTT CASRAMEGGNTEAFF